The sequence of this T cell receptor (beta chain) was determined in a study of blood T cells in healthy people across ages. The CDR3 spans 16 residues. CDR1 is SGHVS, CDR2 FQNEAQ, per germline. With 4 bases removed from V and 5 bases from J, the gap between germline ends came to 19 bases. Alongside a J-beta primer mix, a sample-barcoded 5' primer served in a second PCR lasting about 7 to 11 cycles. Using its own MiXCR run on the 5' RACE reads, TCRdb lists one record per CDR3 protein. Among approximately 670,000 distinct CDR3 sequences listed, about 43% were seen once. The clonotype originates from a man older than 75 in good health. The chain links TRBV7-8 to TRBJ2-3, with a weak D call TRBD2 (7 bases). Sequencing input: blood. The CDR3 sequence is CASSWGGAEQGDTQYF. The CDR3 region has the DNA TGTGCCAGCAGCTGGGGGGGGGCTGAACAAGGAGATACGCAGTATTTT.